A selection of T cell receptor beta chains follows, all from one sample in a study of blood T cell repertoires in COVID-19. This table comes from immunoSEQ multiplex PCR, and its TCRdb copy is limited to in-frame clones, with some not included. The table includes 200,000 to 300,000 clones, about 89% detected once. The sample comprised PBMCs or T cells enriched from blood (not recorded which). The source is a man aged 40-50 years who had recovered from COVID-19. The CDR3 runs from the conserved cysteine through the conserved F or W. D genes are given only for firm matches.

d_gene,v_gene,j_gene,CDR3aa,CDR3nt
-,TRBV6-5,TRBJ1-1,CASSYSGPGEAFF,TGTGCCAGCAGTTACTCTGGTCCCGGTGAAGCTTTCTTT
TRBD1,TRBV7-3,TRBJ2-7,CASSVGTAREQYF,TGTGCCAGCAGCGTTGGGACAGCACGGGAGCAGTACTTC
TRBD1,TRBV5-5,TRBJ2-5,CASSSRTGGVGETQYF,TGTGCCAGCAGCTCGCGGACAGGGGGGGTAGGAGAGACCCAGTACTTC
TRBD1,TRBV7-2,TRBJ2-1,CASSRTGLYNEQFF,TGTGCCAGCAGTCGGACAGGCCTCTACAATGAGCAGTTCTTC
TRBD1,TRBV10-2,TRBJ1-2,CASSQGQGYGYTF,TGCGCCAGCAGTCAAGGACAGGGTTATGGCTACACCTTC
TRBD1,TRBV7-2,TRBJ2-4,CASSHQQGAAKNIQYF,TGTGCCAGCAGCCACCAACAGGGGGCTGCCAAAAACATTCAGTACTTC
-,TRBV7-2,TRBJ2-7,CASRKEGSGRYEQYF,TGTGCCAGCAGGAAGGAGGGGAGCGGAAGGTACGAGCAGTACTTC
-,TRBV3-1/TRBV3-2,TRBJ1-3,CASSRGSGTRNSGNTIYF,TGTGCCAGCAGCCGCGGATCCGGGACTCGGAACTCTGGAAACACCATATATTTT
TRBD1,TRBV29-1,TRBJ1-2,CSVEDRGQGDYGYTF,TGCAGCGTTGAAGATAGGGGACAGGGAGACTATGGCTACACCTTC
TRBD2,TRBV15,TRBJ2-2,CATSSLYRGSRREGPGTGELFF,TGTGCCACCAGCTCCTTATACAGGGGTAGCCGGCGGGAGGGCCCGGGGACCGGGGAGCTGTTTTTT